These 17 T cell receptor beta chains share one sample of origin, sequenced in a study of T cells in Graves' hyperthyroidism and ophthalmopathy. The source material, RNA transcripts, was used to amplify TCR beta CDR3 regions. Using the HTBI primer set, a first-round RT-PCR was run on the TCR CDR3. TCRdb re-analysed the multiplex PCR reads in MiXCR, keeping a single row per CDR3 protein. The sample has a few hundred thousand distinct CDR3 sequences; about 45% are singletons. The sample taken for sequencing was peripheral blood or thyroid tissue (not recorded which). Receptor source: a woman between 18 and 29 years old with Graves' hyperthyroidism.

This clonotype has at least ten counts. The J gene is TRBJ1-5, the V gene TRBV19; 11 nucleotides align to TRBD1. Per germline, CDR1 LNHDA and CDR2 SQIVND (reference sequence). Losses at the gene ends were 5 bases for V and 0 bases for J; bases not matched to a gene: 3. The CDR3 covers 16 residues. The CDR3 protein is CASSPGQGASNQPQHF. Here the CDR3 DNA reads TGTGCCAGTAGTCCTGGACAGGGGGCTAGCAATCAGCCCCAGCATTTT.

Ten or more counts support this clonotype. The CDR3 DNA is TGTGCCACCAGTGAAGGGGATAGCCTGAGCGAGCAGTACTTC. Protein product: CATSEGDSLSEQYF. The chain links TRBV24-1 to TRBJ2-7; D possibly corresponds to TRBD1 (5 bases). Germline CDR1 is KGHDR and CDR2 is SFDVKD. CDR3 size: 14 residues. The V end lost 4 bases, the J end lost 6 bases, and 15 bases lay between the germline ends.

The V gene is TRBV5-1, the J gene TRBJ1-2; 8 bases line up with TRBD1. The germline V gene encodes CDR1 SGHRS and CDR2 YFSETQ. Trimming took 2 bases from V and 7 from J; bases not matched to a gene: 4. CDR3 length: 13 amino acids. The CDR3 spells CASSFDRGRGYTF. CDR3 coding DNA: TGCGCCAGCAGCTTTGACAGGGGTCGTGGCTACACCTTC.

Concerning this clonotype itself: It is likely a read error, because the conserved phenylalanine at the end of the CDR3 is missing. No DNA is shown, since the ends of the CDR3 on it are uncertain; the CDR3 is the one TCRdb lists. The V call is TRBV7-9, the J call TRBJ2-2. With termini counted, the CDR3 has 12 amino acids. Germline CDR1 and CDR2: SEHNR and FQNEAQ (reference sequence). The CDR3 region is CASSSDTGELYV.

This clonotype has more than one count but fewer than ten. The chain combines TRBV12-3 or TRBV12-4 with TRBJ2-2; 7 bases match TRBD2. The CDR3 sequence is 17 residues long. V was clipped by 3 bases and J by 4 bases; unmatched bases: 11. The CDR3 DNA reads as TGTGCCAGCAGTTTTTTGGCGGGAGTAAGGGTCACCGGGGAGCTGTTTTTT. Translation: CASSFLAGVRVTGELFF.

This clonotype was recorded once. A much more abundant neighbour one base away suggests this may be a read error. The chain recombines TRBV7-2 with TRBJ2-7, with TRBD1 identical over 8 bases. V gave up 1 base and J gave up 6 bases; unmatched junction bases: 8. The V gene's germline CDR1 is SGHTA and CDR2 FQGNSA. The CDR3 runs 15 residues. This chain's CDR3 is CTSSLGGTGAREQYF. The CDR3 nucleotides read TGTACCAGCAGCTTAGGGGGGACAGGCGCCCGCGAGCAGTACTTC.

This clonotype has a count of ten or more. The chain links TRBV19 to TRBJ2-2; no definite D call. Germline V gene sequence: CDR1 LNHDA, CDR2 SQIVND (reference sequence). The V and J ends lost 1 base and 7 bases respectively, with 16 bases between them. The CDR3 is 16 amino acids. CDR3 nucleotide sequence: TGTGCCAGTAGTATAGCCCCTATCCTCGGGCGCGGGGAGCTGTTTTTT. It translates to CASSIAPILGRGELFF. The variable domain in full, with the rest retrieved from reference TRBV19 and TRBJ2-2, is DGGITQSPKYLFRKEGQNVTLSCEQNLNHDAMYWYRQDPGQGLRLIYYSQIVNDFQKGDIAEGYSVSREKKESFPLTVTSAQKNPTAFYLCASSIAPILGRGELFFGEGSRLTVL.

This clonotype has at least ten counts. The CDR3 sequence: CSARDATSGDNEQFF. Here the CDR3 DNA reads TGCAGTGCTAGAGATGCGACTAGCGGTGACAATGAGCAGTTCTTC. The gene calls are TRBV20-1 and TRBJ2-1; 9 bases align to TRBD2. The length of the CDR3 is 15 residues. Germline V gene sequence: CDR1 DFQATT, CDR2 SNEGSKA (reference sequence). V lost 0 bases to trimming and J lost 5 bases; unmatched junction nucleotides: 5.

The J gene is TRBJ1-1, the V gene TRBV10-3, with 8 bases fitting TRBD1. The CDR3 is 15 amino acids. V was pared by 7 bases and J by 6 bases, with 13 bases of the junction left unmatched. Germline CDR1 ENHRY, CDR2 SYGVKD. The CDR3 spells CAITSGQAVNAEAFF. The DNA of the CDR3 is TGTGCCATCACCTCGGGACAGGCCGTCAACGCTGAAGCTTTCTTT.

Points on this clonotype: A much larger clone differs from this one at a single base, so this may be a read error. The CDR3 DNA reads as TGTGCCATCAGTTTCGATAGGACTTGGGGCTACACCTTC. Encoded protein: CAISFDRTWGYTF. The chain couples TRBV10-3 to TRBJ1-2; no clear D. Germline lookup yields CDR1 ENHRY and CDR2 SYGVKD. The CDR3 extends over 13 amino acids. Deletions cut 5 bases from V and 8 bases from J, with 15 bases between.

Turning to this clonotype: A junction boundary mismatches the germline segment, possibly from a read error. CDR3 DNA sequence: TGTGCCAGCAGTCTAGGACAGGGGGAGACCCAGTGCTTC. Residues: CASSLGQGETQCF. The chain has TRBV6-1 and TRBJ2-5; TRBD1 agrees at 10 bases. This CDR3 region has 13 residues. Germline CDR1 reads MNHNS; CDR2 reads SASEGT.

This clonotype was counted many times. The chain combines TRBV6-5 with TRBJ1-1, with a weak D call TRBD1 (6 bases). This CDR3 comprises 13 residues. Germline CDR1 reads MNHEY; CDR2 reads SVGAGI. The CDR3 nucleotides read TGTGGAAGCCACACAGGGCCGAACACTGAAGCTTTCTTT. This codes for CGSHTGPNTEAFF.

This clonotype was observed many times. The chain joins TRBV5-6 to TRBJ1-2; TRBD1 matches at 8 bases. V was pared by 2 bases and J by 3 bases, with 6 bases of the junction left unmatched. The CDR3 runs 15 residues. Germline V lookup: CDR1 SGHDT, CDR2 YYEEEE. The CDR3 here is CASSFRGQGYYGYTF. The CDR3 DNA sequence: TGTGCCAGCAGCTTCCGTGGACAGGGATACTATGGCTACACCTTC.

This clonotype was seen a handful of times. V is TRBV4-2 and J is TRBJ2-7; maybe TRBD1 (8 bases). Trimming pared 0 bases from V and 6 bases from J, leaving 18 bases between. Per the germline V gene, CDR1 is LGHNA and CDR2 is YNFKEQ. The CDR3 has 16 amino acids. CDR3 in DNA: TGTGCCAGCAGCCAAGAGGTTACAGGGGGGGCCTCCGAGCAGTACTTC. This encodes CASSQEVTGGASEQYF.

The chain couples TRBV29-1 to TRBJ1-2; D is possibly TRBD1 (5 bases). V gave up 8 bases and J gave up 4 bases, with 14 bases separating them. Germline CDR1 reads SQVTM; CDR2 reads ANQGSEA. The CDR3 has 12 amino acids. This CDR3 reads CSPTGTRYGYTF. CDR3 nucleotide sequence: TGCAGCCCCACCGGGACCCGCTATGGCTACACCTTC.

Turning to this clonotype: Relative to the germline gene, one junction end is altered; a read error may explain this. The chain is built from TRBV7-3 and TRBJ2-7; D unclear. CDR3 length: 13 residues. Germline CDR1 SGHTA, CDR2 FQGTGA. DNA for the CDR3: TGTGCCAGCAGCTTGGGCGTGGGCACTGAGCAGCTCTTC. Its translation: CASSLGVGTEQLF.

The sample holds many counts of this clonotype. V is TRBV28 and J is TRBJ1-1; D ambiguous. CDR1 is MDHEN and CDR2 is SYDVKM in the germline V gene. CDR3 length equals 12 residues. Trimming took off 1 base at V and 11 bases at J, with 11 bases between the two ends. CDR3 bases: TGTGCCAGCAGTTTATTAATGGGGTACGCTTTCTTT. This translates into CASSLLMGYAFF.